Shown below are 10 T cell receptor beta chains from a single sample sequenced in a study of cytotoxic CD8 clonotypes in ibrutinib-treated CLL. Measured with immunoSEQ multiplex PCR; TCRdb has only the in-frame clones, and not every one. Among hundreds of thousands of clones, 67% were seen once, and the ten largest hold roughly 6.3%. Sequenced material: PBMCs, taken after 36 months of ibrutinib treatment. All receptors derive from a human donor with chronic lymphocytic leukemia.

The CDR3 protein is CASSSRGETINEQFF. The CDR3 bases are TGTGCCAGCAGCTCCCGGGGTGAGACTATCAATGAGCAGTTCTTC. The chain combines TRBV5-4 with TRBJ2-1, with D perhaps TRBD2 (5 bases). The CDR3 spans 15 residues. The germline V and J ends were trimmed by 3 bases and 6 bases, with 16 bases remaining between them. Germline V lookup: CDR1 SGHNT, CDR2 YYREEE (reference sequence).

A single count supports this clone. The chain has TRBV6-5 and TRBJ2-7, with D perhaps matching TRBD1 or TRBD2 (5 bases each). The CDR3 runs to 12 residues. Per the germline V gene, CDR1 is MNHEY and CDR2 is SVGAGI. Trimming took 6 bases from V and 9 from J, leaving 15 bases between them. CDR3 sequence reads: CASSSIGTRQYF. The CDR3 DNA reads as TGTGCCAGCAGCTCGATCGGGACGCGGCAGTACTTC.

V and J are TRBV5-1 and TRBJ2-3; 9 bases are shared with TRBD2. V was clipped by 9 bases and J by 1 base; unmatched bases: 30. The CDR3 consists of 22 residues. From germline, CDR1 is SGHRS and CDR2 YFSETQ. The CDR3 nucleotides are TGCGCCAAATCGACAGGACAACCCGTTTATAGCGGGAGCGGTTACTGCACAGATACGCAGTATTTT. Amino acid sequence: CAKSTGQPVYSGSGYCTDTQYF.

The V gene is TRBV5-1, the J gene TRBJ2-3; tentatively, D is TRBD2 (5 bases). V gave up 0 bases and J gave up 2 bases, with 13 bases separating them. The CDR3 spans 16 residues. Germline V gives CDR1 SGHRS, CDR2 YFSETQ. CDR3 DNA sequence: TGCGCCAGCAGCTTGGCCGGGGAAGGCCCCACAGATACGCAGTATTTT. Amino acids: CASSLAGEGPTDTQYF.

This clone came up once. This sequence joins TRBV2 and TRBJ1-2, with 8 bases lining up with TRBD1. CDR3 length: 15 amino acids. In germline, CDR1 is SNHLY, CDR2 FYNNEI. V trimming: 6 bases; J trimming: 5 bases; junction bases outside the gene matches: 11. CDR3 nucleotides: TGTGCCAGCAGAGGCGGGACAGGAGACTTTTATGGCTACACCTTC. Translated: CASRGGTGDFYGYTF. The variable domain in full, with the rest retrieved from reference TRBV2 and TRBJ1-2, is EPEVTQTPSHQVTQMGQEVILRCVPISNHLYFYWYRQILGQKVEFLVSFYNNEISEKSEIFDDQFSVERPDGSNFTLKIRSTKLEDSAMYFCASRGGTGDFYGYTFGSGTRLTVV.

V is TRBV28 and J is TRBJ2-7, with no clear D. The CDR3 contains 13 residues. From germline, CDR1 is MDHEN and CDR2 SYDVKM. V lost 6 bases and J 5 bases, leaving 14 bases between the germline ends. The DNA for the CDR3 is TGTGCCAGCAGCCCTAACTTGGACGACGAGCAGTACTTC. It is translated as CASSPNLDDEQYF. Based on the CDR3 plus reference TRBV28 and TRBJ2-7, the full variable domain is DVKVTQSSRYLVKRTGEKVFLECVQDMDHENMFWYRQDPGLGLRLIYFSYDVKMKEKGDIPEGYSVSREKKERFSLILESASTNQTSMYLCASSPNLDDEQYFGPGTRLTVT.

V usage is TRBV9 and J usage is TRBJ2-1; 10 nucleotides align to TRBD2. The CDR3 runs 16 residues. CDR1 is SGDLS, CDR2 YYNGEE, per germline. V gave up 5 bases and J gave up 0 bases; unmatched junction bases: 5. The CDR3 DNA sequence: TGTGCCAGCAGTGGTACTAGCGGGGACTCCTACAATGAGCAGTTCTTC. This gives the protein CASSGTSGDSYNEQFF.

The sample holds one count of this clone. The chain combines TRBV11-2 with TRBJ2-7; D remains ambiguous. Germline CDR1 and CDR2: SGHAT and FQNNGV. The CDR3 is 13 amino acids. Trimming took off 0 bases at V and 7 bases at J, with 10 bases between the two ends. The CDR3: CASSLDRFSEQYF. The CDR3 DNA follows: TGTGCCAGCAGCTTAGATCGGTTTTCGGAGCAGTACTTC.

The chain combines TRBV10-3 with TRBJ2-2; D might be TRBD1 (5 bases). V lost 4 bases, J lost 8 bases, and 17 bases lay in between. This CDR3 contains 15 residues. The germline gives CDR1 ENHRY, CDR2 SYGVKD. The CDR3 loop is CAISGGSRVMGELFF. The CDR3 DNA follows: TGTGCCATCAGTGGGGGTTCCAGGGTCATGGGGGAGCTGTTTTTT.

This clone showed up just a few times. This chain uses TRBV5-1 with TRBJ1-2; D gene uncertain. This CDR3 region has 12 residues. Trimming stripped 0 bases from V and 8 bases from J, with 8 bases between. CDR1 and CDR2 (germline): SGHRS, YFSETQ. CDR3 coding DNA: TGCGCCAGCAGCTTGGGAGGGTGGGGCTACACCTTC. This codes for CASSLGGWGYTF.